These T cell receptor beta chains were read from a single sample in a study of cytomegalovirus exposure and HLA in healthy donors. Profiling relied on immunoSEQ multiplex PCR, and the TCRdb table lists in-frame clones only, not all of them. Counted here are 150,000 to 200,000 clones, 83% occurring once; the ten biggest clones make up 1.5% to 2%. Sample: PBMCs. The receptors here all came from a man aged 40-49 years in good health and CMV-seropositive. CDR3s include the opening cysteine and the closing phenylalanine or tryptophan. The D gene is left open where the match is weak. Clone size is not always given. Where it is, it says once, few, many or a class for expanded clones.

V,D,size,J,CDR3,DNA
TRBV18,NA,once,TRBJ1-1,CASSPLSRQTNTEAFF,TGTGCCAGCTCGCCATTATCCCGACAGACGAACACTGAAGCTTTCTTT
TRBV29-1,NA,NA,TRBJ2-7,CSVARGPRYEQYF,TGCAGCGTTGCAAGGGGTCCCAGGTACGAGCAGTACTTC
TRBV15,NA,few,TRBJ1-1,CATSRDMTERAFF,TGTGCCACCAGCAGAGATATGACAGAAAGGGCTTTCTTT
TRBV4-3,NA,few,TRBJ2-1,CASSQDPGRLYNEQFF,TGCGCCAGCAGCCAAGATCCAGGGCGTTTGTACAATGAGCAGTTCTTC
TRBV9,TRBD1,NA,TRBJ2-7,CASTPQVDRVGEQYF,TGTGCCAGCACCCCCCAGGTTGACAGGGTCGGCGAGCAGTACTTC
TRBV5-1,NA,NA,TRBJ1-1,CASSFYGGSNTEAFF,TGCGCCAGCAGTTTTTACGGGGGTTCGAACACTGAAGCTTTCTTT
TRBV6-4,TRBD2,NA,TRBJ2-2,CASSATSGRAGELFF,TGTGCCAGCAGTGCTACTAGCGGGAGAGCCGGGGAGCTGTTTTTT
TRBV27,TRBD1,NA,TRBJ2-5,CASRSDRAGGETQYF,TGTGCCAGCAGGTCTGACAGGGCGGGTGGAGAGACCCAGTACTTC
TRBV27,NA,NA,TRBJ2-7,CASSLSGQNYEQYF,TGTGCCAGCAGTTTATCCGGACAGAACTACGAGCAGTACTTC
TRBV14,TRBD1,NA,TRBJ1-1,CASSPWPVQGAGRNTEAFF,TGTGCCAGCAGCCCCTGGCCCGTCCAGGGGGCAGGAAGGAACACTGAAGCTTTCTTT
TRBV28,NA,once,TRBJ1-1,CASSLWEGDTEAFF,TGTGCCAGCAGTTTATGGGAGGGTGACACTGAAGCTTTCTTT
TRBV27,TRBD2,NA,TRBJ2-2,CASKESGRPGTGELFF,TGTGCCAGCAAGGAAAGCGGGAGGCCGGGCACCGGGGAGCTGTTTTTT
TRBV5-5,TRBD2,NA,TRBJ2-5,CASSLGSGRVMETQYF,TGTGCCAGCAGCTTGGGTAGCGGGAGGGTTATGGAGACCCAGTACTTC
TRBV6-5,NA,NA,TRBJ1-1,CASNRTPGTEAFF,TGTGCCAGCAACCGAACACCCGGGACTGAAGCTTTCTTT
TRBV30,NA,NA,TRBJ1-4,CAWQPAGANEKLFF,TGTGCCTGGCAACCCGCGGGAGCAAATGAAAAACTGTTTTTT
TRBV19,NA,once,TRBJ2-5,CASSIRVQETQYF,TGTGCCAGTAGTATACGGGTCCAAGAGACCCAGTACTTC
TRBV5-1,TRBD1,NA,TRBJ1-2,CASSPEDRRRFYGYTF,TGCGCCAGCAGCCCCGAGGACAGGAGGAGATTCTATGGCTACACCTTC
TRBV30,TRBD2,NA,TRBJ2-7,CACTGTSGFYEQYF,TGTGCCTGCACCGGGACTAGCGGGTTCTACGAGCAGTACTTC
TRBV28,NA,NA,TRBJ2-7,CASSSPQKQYF,TGTGCCAGCAGTTCCCCCCAAAAGCAGTACTTC
TRBV7-6,NA,NA,TRBJ1-1,CASSLGQNTEAFF,TGTGCCAGCAGCTTAGGACAGAACACTGAAGCTTTCTTT
TRBV2,NA,NA,TRBJ2-7,CASRKLDRGGGYEQYF,TGTGCCAGCAGAAAACTAGACAGGGGAGGGGGTTACGAGCAGTACTTC
TRBV19,NA,NA,TRBJ1-4,CASSPPSTGVNEKLFF,TGTGCCAGTAGTCCACCCTCGACAGGAGTTAATGAAAAACTGTTTTTT
TRBV30,NA,few,TRBJ1-4,CAWNAQREKLFF,TGTGCCTGGAACGCCCAACGGGAAAAACTGTTTTTT
TRBV25-1,TRBD2,NA,TRBJ2-7,CASSALGAGRQQYF,TGTGCCAGCAGTGCCCTAGGTGCCGGGAGGCAGCAGTACTTC
TRBV5-6,TRBD2,NA,TRBJ2-1,CASSLAGTSNFREQFF,TGTGCCAGCAGCTTGGCCGGGACTAGCAACTTTAGGGAGCAGTTCTTC
TRBV5-6,NA,NA,TRBJ2-3,CASSVWQAGTQYF,TGTGCCAGCAGCGTCTGGCAGGCGGGGACGCAGTATTTT
TRBV28,TRBD1,NA,TRBJ2-7,CASTLSPGQPYEQYF,TGTGCCAGCACTCTGTCTCCGGGACAGCCCTACGAGCAGTACTTC
TRBV28,TRBD1,NA,TRBJ2-7,CASRTGQGTYEQYF,TGTGCCAGCAGGACGGGACAGGGTACCTACGAGCAGTACTTC
TRBV28,TRBD1,NA,TRBJ1-2,CASSSPRGRGGLNYGYTF,TGTGCCAGCAGTTCTCCTCGGGGTCGAGGGGGCCTGAACTATGGCTACACCTTC
TRBV27,TRBD1,NA,TRBJ1-2,CASSPPGQGIYGYTF,TGTGCCAGCAGCCCTCCTGGACAGGGGATATATGGCTACACCTTC
TRBV6-5,NA,NA,TRBJ1-4,CASSGSDQLFF,TGTGCCAGCAGCGGCAGCGACCAACTGTTTTTT
TRBV19,NA,NA,TRBJ1-5,CASSIVATSNQPQHF,TGTGCCAGTAGTATCGTAGCGACTAGCAATCAGCCCCAGCATTTT
TRBV7-2,TRBD1,NA,TRBJ1-1,CASSSPRTGLNTEAFF,TGTGCCAGCAGCTCTCCACGGACAGGGTTGAACACTGAAGCTTTCTTT
TRBV9,TRBD1,NA,TRBJ2-5,CASSEGQGQETQYF,TGTGCCAGCAGCGAAGGACAGGGGCAAGAGACCCAGTACTTC
TRBV11-1,TRBD1,NA,TRBJ1-2,CASSLGWDRSDGYTF,TGTGCCAGCAGCTTAGGATGGGACAGAAGTGATGGCTACACCTTC
TRBV5-4,TRBD1,once,TRBJ1-3,CASSTGQGGGNTIYF,TGTGCCAGCAGCACCGGACAGGGTGGTGGAAACACCATATATTTT
TRBV11-2,NA,few,TRBJ1-3,CASSRGRGAGNTIYF,TGTGCCAGCAGCCGGGGGAGAGGGGCTGGAAACACCATATATTTT
TRBV30,NA,NA,TRBJ2-3,CAWSAHSTDTQYF,TGTGCCTGGAGCGCACACAGCACAGATACGCAGTATTTT
TRBV27,NA,NA,TRBJ2-3,CASSLGVGHTQYF,TGTGCCAGCAGTTTGGGAGTAGGACATACGCAGTATTTT
TRBV19,NA,NA,TRBJ1-5,CASSIVDQPQHF,TGTGCCAGTAGTATTGTCGATCAGCCCCAGCATTTT
TRBV30,NA,once,TRBJ1-1,CAWIPISNTEAFF,TGTGCCTGGATTCCTATTTCGAACACTGAAGCTTTCTTT
TRBV4-1,NA,NA,TRBJ2-7,CASSQTQFWEQYF,TGCGCCAGCAGCCAAACTCAATTTTGGGAGCAGTACTTC
TRBV19,NA,NA,TRBJ2-7,CASSIDLSRTYEQYF,TGTGCCAGTAGTATAGATCTGTCGAGGACCTACGAGCAGTACTTC
TRBV5-6,NA,few,TRBJ1-1,CASSLGLVEAFF,TGTGCCAGCAGCTTGGGTTTAGTAGAAGCTTTCTTT
TRBV7-8,NA,once,TRBJ1-5,CASSLGWGGSGQPQHF,TGTGCCAGCAGCTTAGGGTGGGGGGGGTCGGGTCAGCCCCAGCATTTT
TRBV5-1,TRBD1,NA,TRBJ2-7,CASSLGTGAEQYF,TGCGCCAGCAGCTTGGGGACAGGGGCCGAGCAGTACTTC